This TCR beta chain was observed in a study of human T cells and chemical hapten exposure. The CDR3 runs 15 residues. Trimming removed 6 bases from V and 6 bases from J; junction bases left unmatched: 10. The germline V gene has CDR1 SEHNR and CDR2 FQNEAQ (reference sequence). Time point reported: healthy volunteer bleed at 2 weeks. From whole blood left unfractionated, total RNA was extracted. One entry per CDR3 protein, called by TCRdb with MiXCR from the RACE reads. The table has about 130,000 distinct CDR3 sequences, 8.5% to 9.5% seen once; the top ten hold roughly 1.8%. The chain links TRBV7-9 to TRBJ1-2; 10 nucleotides match TRBD1. Material for sequencing was whole blood. The clonotype comes from a male donor in good health. Some clones in this sample may be carry-over from other donors' samples. CDR3 loop: CASSRDRGSWDGYTF. Here the CDR3 DNA reads TGTGCCAGCAGTCGGGACAGGGGAAGTTGGGATGGCTACACCTTC.